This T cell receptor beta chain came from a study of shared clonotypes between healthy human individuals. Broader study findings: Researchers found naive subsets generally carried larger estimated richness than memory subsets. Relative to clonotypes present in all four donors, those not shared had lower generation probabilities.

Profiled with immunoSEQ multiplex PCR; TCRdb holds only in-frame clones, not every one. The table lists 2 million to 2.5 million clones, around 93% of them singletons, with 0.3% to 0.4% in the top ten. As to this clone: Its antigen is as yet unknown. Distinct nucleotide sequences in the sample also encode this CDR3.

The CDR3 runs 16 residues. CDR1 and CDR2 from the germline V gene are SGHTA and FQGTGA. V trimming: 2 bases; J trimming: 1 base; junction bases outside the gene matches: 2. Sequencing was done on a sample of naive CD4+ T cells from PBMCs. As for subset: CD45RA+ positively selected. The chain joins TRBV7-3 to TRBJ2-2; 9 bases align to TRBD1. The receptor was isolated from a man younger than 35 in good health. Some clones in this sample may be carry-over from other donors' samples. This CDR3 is CASSLLDRGNTGELFF. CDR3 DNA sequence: TGTGCCAGCAGCTTATTGGACAGGGGGAACACCGGGGAGCTGTTTTTT.